The clone carrying this TCR beta chain showed up many times. Its target is not known. This sample was included in a study of neurological immune-mediated disorders. Germline V gives CDR1 SGHRS, CDR2 YFSETQ. V was cut by 0 bases and J by 7 bases, with 11 bases left in between. The CDR3 loop spans 13 amino acids. Broader study findings: Any association between clinical or MRI features and the multiple sclerosis repertoire cluster was absent. Patients with HTLV-1-associated myelopathy had the highest level of TCR clonal expansion, whereas patients with multiple sclerosis had the lowest level, falling beneath the level found in healthy controls.

TCRdb passed the 5' RACE reads through MiXCR, listing each CDR3 protein once. The table has more than 50,000 distinct CDR3 sequences, less than 5.5% seen once. The J gene is TRBJ2-7, the V gene TRBV5-1; D not resolved. What was sequenced was PBMCs. This clonotype was sampled from a woman in her 30s with multiple sclerosis. Here the CDR3 DNA reads TGCGCCAGCAGCTTGGGACGCCAGTGGGAGCAGTACTTC. It specifies CASSLGRQWEQYF.